The 3 T cell receptor beta chains below come from one sample, sequenced in a study of blood T cell repertoires in COVID-19. Profiling relied on immunoSEQ multiplex PCR, and the TCRdb table lists in-frame clones only, not all of them. The sample has 230,000 or so clones, approximately 80% seen once. Material: peripheral blood. The source of these receptors is a man in his forties who had recovered from COVID-19.

This clone has only one observation. The genes are TRBV30 and TRBJ2-3; TRBD2 agrees at 10 bases. V shed 4 bases, J shed 10 bases, and the junction held 11 bases outside the gene matches. The CDR3 extends over 14 amino acids. CDR1 is GTSNPN, CDR2 SVGIG, per germline (reference sequence). CDR3: CAWIKLAGYHPQYF. Written as DNA, the CDR3 is TGTGCCTGGATTAAACTAGCGGGATATCACCCGCAGTATTTT.

The rearrangement joins TRBV5-6 to TRBJ2-1; D is uncertain. Looked up from germline, CDR1 is SGHDT and CDR2 is YYEEEE. The CDR3 is 17 amino acids. V was trimmed by 1 base and J by 5 bases, leaving 19 bases between them. CDR3 coding DNA: TGTGCCAGCAGCTTGCGCCGCGGATCAAAACCAAACAATGAGCAGTTCTTC. Translated: CASSLRRGSKPNNEQFF.

The V call is TRBV6-4, the J call TRBJ2-1; TRBD2 is a possible D gene (6 bases). Looked up from germline, CDR1 is MRHNA and CDR2 is SNTAGT. The CDR3 covers 14 residues. Deletions cut 5 bases from V and 8 bases from J, with 16 bases between. As DNA, the CDR3 is TGTGCCAGCAGTCCGGGGGAGCCTGAGGATGAGCAGTTCTTC. It is translated as CASSPGEPEDEQFF.